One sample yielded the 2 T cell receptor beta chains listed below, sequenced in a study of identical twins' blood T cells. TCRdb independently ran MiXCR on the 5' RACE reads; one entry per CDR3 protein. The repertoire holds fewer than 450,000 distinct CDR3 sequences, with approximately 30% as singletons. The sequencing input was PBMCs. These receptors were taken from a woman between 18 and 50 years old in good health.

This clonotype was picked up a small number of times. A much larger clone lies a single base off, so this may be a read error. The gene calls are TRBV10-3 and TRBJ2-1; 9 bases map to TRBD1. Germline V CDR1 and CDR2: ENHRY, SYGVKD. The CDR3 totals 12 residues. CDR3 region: CAIRQGENEHFF. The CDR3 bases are TGTGCCATCCGACAGGGGGAAAATGAGCATTTCTTC.

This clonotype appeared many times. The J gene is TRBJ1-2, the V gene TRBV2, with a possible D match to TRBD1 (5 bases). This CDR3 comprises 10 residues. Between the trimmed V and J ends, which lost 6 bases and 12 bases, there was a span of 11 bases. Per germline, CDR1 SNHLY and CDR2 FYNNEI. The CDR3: CASREQEDTF. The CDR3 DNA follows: TGTGCCAGCAGAGAACAGGAGGACACCTTC. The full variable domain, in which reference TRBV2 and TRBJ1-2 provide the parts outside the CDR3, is EPEVTQTPSHQVTQMGQEVILRCVPISNHLYFYWYRQILGQKVEFLVSFYNNEISEKSEIFDDQFSVERPDGSNFTLKIRSTKLEDSAMYFCASREQEDTFGSGTRLTVV.